Here is one TCR beta chain with its context. Its antigen is not known. Here immunoSEQ multiplex PCR was the method, and the copy in TCRdb shows in-frame clones only, minus some. Here the sample spans 300,000 to 400,000 clones, 90% to 95% being singletons. Germline assignment: CDR1 SGDLS and CDR2 YYNGEE. Between the trimmed V and J ends, which lost 4 bases and 2 bases, there was a span of 11 bases. The CDR3 has 14 amino acids. This entry belongs to a study of Ad26.COV2.S vaccination and SARS-CoV-2 variants. Whole-study results and caveats: A substantial breadth of spike-specific CD8+ and CD4+ T cell responses after vaccination has been reported. Those who received vaccine or placebo ended up with similar non-spike TCR breadth.

The receptor was isolated from a human donor who had recovered from COVID-19. This sample comprised peripheral blood, obtained after recovery from COVID-19. This chain links TRBV9 with TRBJ2-3; D remains unclear. CDR3 protein: CASSTQTVTDTQYF. The DNA for the CDR3 is TGTGCCAGCAGCACCCAGACTGTCACAGATACGCAGTATTTT. The full variable domain, with the rest looked up from reference TRBV9 and TRBJ2-3, is DSGVTQTPKHLITATGQRVTLRCSPRSGDLSVYWYQQSLDQGLQFLIQYYNGEERAKGNILERFSAQQFPDLHSELNLSSLELGDSALYFCASSTQTVTDTQYFGPGTRLTVL.